These 14 T cell receptor beta chains came from one sample sequenced in a study of blood T cell repertoires in COVID-19. The data were produced by immunoSEQ multiplex PCR, yet TCRdb's version contains in-frame clones alone and is incomplete. This sample has over 400,000 clones, with about 85% found just once. Sequenced sample: PBMCs or T cells enriched from blood (not recorded which). The source is a woman aged 60-75 years who had recovered from COVID-19.

The V call is TRBV29-1, the J call TRBJ1-1; D gene uncertain. Trimming removed 5 bases from V and 4 bases from J, with 11 bases in between. CDR3 size: 12 residues. Germline V lookup: CDR1 SQVTM, CDR2 ANQGSEA. The CDR3 bases are TGCAGCGTTTGGAGGAGGATCACTGAAGCTTTCTTT. The encoded protein is CSVWRRITEAFF.

This clone was observed a handful of times. This rearrangement joins TRBV2 to TRBJ1-3, with a possible D match to TRBD1 (5 bases). Per the germline V gene, CDR1 is SNHLY and CDR2 is FYNNEI. V lost 6 bases to trimming and J lost 0 bases, with 15 bases between them. CDR3 length equals 16 residues. The DNA for the CDR3 is TGTGCCAGCAGAGTGACAGAACTTGTCTCTGGAAACACCATATATTTT. Protein sequence: CASRVTELVSGNTIYF.

The chain employs TRBV5-1 and TRBJ2-3, with 9 bases aligning to TRBD2. Germline CDR1 and CDR2: SGHRS and YFSETQ. The CDR3 has 20 residues. V trimming: 0 bases; J trimming: 3 bases; junction bases outside the gene matches: 17. CDR3 loop: CASSLDLQRGRGGRTDTQYF. For the CDR3, the DNA is TGCGCCAGCAGCTTGGACCTCCAGCGCGGGCGGGGGGGCAGAACAGATACGCAGTATTTT.

The sample holds a few counts of this clone. The chain is built from TRBV4-1 and TRBJ2-3; 7 bases align to TRBD1. This CDR3 contains 17 residues. CDR1 and CDR2 (germline): MGHRA, YSYEKL. J lost 1 base, V lost 3 bases, and 10 bases had no gene match. The CDR3 DNA sequence: TGCGCCAGCAGCCAGGAACGGACAGGCCAGGGCACAGATACGCAGTATTTT. Amino acid sequence: CASSQERTGQGTDTQYF.

V usage is TRBV4-1 and J usage is TRBJ1-5, with D perhaps matching TRBD1 (6 bases). The length of the CDR3 is 14 residues. V lost 2 bases, J lost 6 bases, and 11 bases lay in between. The germline V gene encodes CDR1 MGHRA and CDR2 YSYEKL. As DNA, the CDR3 is TGCGCCAGCAGCCAAAACAGGGAGGGTCAGCCCCAGCATTTT. Translating gives CASSQNREGQPQHF.

The CDR3 reads CASRILGQVSQAFF. The DNA of the CDR3 is TGTGCCAGCAGGATCCTAGGACAGGTCTCTCAAGCTTTCTTT. The genes are TRBV11-2 and TRBJ1-1; 7 positions match TRBD1. J was trimmed by 9 bases and V by 6 bases; bases with no gene match: 13. The germline gives CDR1 SGHAT, CDR2 FQNNGV. CDR3 size: 14 residues. Combining the CDR3 with reference TRBV11-2 and TRBJ1-1 gives the whole variable domain EAGVAQSPRYKIIEKRQSVAFWCNPISGHATLYWYQQILGQGPKLLIQFQNNGVVDDSQLPKDRFSAERLKGVDSTLKIQPAKLEDSAVYLCASRILGQVSQAFFGQGTRLTVV.

The V gene is TRBV4-1, the J gene TRBJ2-3, with 13 bases that match TRBD2. The CDR3 is 16 amino acids. CDR1 and CDR2 (germline): MGHRA, YSYEKL. With V trimmed by 5 bases and J by 4 bases, 6 bases remained unmatched. CDR3 nucleotides: TGCGCCAGCAGCGCCCGACTAGCGGGGGGAGCAGATACGCAGTATTTT. As protein: CASSARLAGGADTQYF.

The chain is built from TRBV2 and TRBJ2-3; 11 bases align to TRBD2. Per germline, CDR1 SNHLY and CDR2 FYNNEI. The CDR3 contains 14 residues. The junction had 5 bases not matched to a gene; V was cut back by 4 bases and J by 8 bases. The DNA of the CDR3 is TGTGCCAGCAGTGTACTAGCGGGGGCGGGTACGCAGTATTTT. Amino acids: CASSVLAGAGTQYF.

V is TRBV3-1 (or the pseudogene TRBV3-2) and J is TRBJ2-5; 7 nucleotides match TRBD1. This CDR3 has 15 residues. Germline trimming cut 6 bases from V and 5 bases from J; bases unmatched to any gene: 12. CDR1 is LGHDT and CDR2 is YNNKEL in the germline V gene (reference sequence). The CDR3 bases are TGTGCCAGCAGTCCCCCGACAGGGTGGGAGGAGACCCAGTACTTC. Its protein product is CASSPPTGWEETQYF.

V gene TRBV5-1 combines with J gene TRBJ1-1, with 7 bases lining up with TRBD1. The CDR3 consists of 16 residues. CDR1 is SGHRS and CDR2 is YFSETQ in the germline V gene. With V trimmed by 2 bases and J by 3 bases, 10 bases remained unmatched. CDR3 amino acids: CASSLSTGKAYTEAFF. The CDR3 region has the DNA TGCGCCAGCAGCTTATCGACAGGGAAGGCGTACACTGAAGCTTTCTTT. The full variable domain, its missing parts supplied by reference TRBV5-1 and TRBJ1-1, is KAGVTQTPRYLIKTRGQQVTLSCSPISGHRSVSWYQQTPGQGLQFLFEYFSETQRNKGNFPGRFSGRQFSNSRSEMNVSTLELGDSALYLCASSLSTGKAYTEAFFGQGTRLTVV.

This clone occurred a few times. V gene TRBV7-9 combines with J gene TRBJ1-4, with 7 bases aligning to TRBD1. This CDR3 is built from 15 residues. Germline loops: CDR1 SEHNR, CDR2 FQNEAQ (reference sequence). V dropped 5 bases and J dropped 3; count of bases not matched to a gene: 6. CDR3 amino acids: CASSPGDSPNEKLFF. As DNA, the CDR3 is TGTGCCAGCAGCCCCGGGGACAGTCCTAATGAAAAACTGTTTTTT.

The J gene is TRBJ1-2, the V gene TRBV5-1, with TRBD1 matching over 7 bases. The CDR3 is made up of 15 amino acids. From germline, CDR1 is SGHRS and CDR2 YFSETQ. Trimming cost V 2 bases and J 4 bases; bases outside gene matches: 8. The CDR3 loop is CASSLQETGLYGYTF. The CDR3 nucleotides read TGCGCCAGCAGCTTACAGGAGACAGGGCTCTATGGCTACACCTTC. The complete variable domain, with remaining parts taken from reference TRBV5-1 and TRBJ1-2, reads KAGVTQTPRYLIKTRGQQVTLSCSPISGHRSVSWYQQTPGQGLQFLFEYFSETQRNKGNFPGRFSGRQFSNSRSEMNVSTLELGDSALYLCASSLQETGLYGYTFGSGTRLTVV.

This clone was found a few times. This chain links TRBV7-9 with TRBJ1-3; 7 positions match TRBD1. Trimming removed 9 bases from V and 3 bases from J; junction bases left unmatched: 5. The CDR3 consists of 13 residues. Looked up from germline, CDR1 is SEHNR and CDR2 is FQNEAQ (reference sequence). For the CDR3, the DNA is TGTGCCAGTAAGCAGGGGGATGGAAACACCATATATTTT. It encodes CASKQGDGNTIYF.

V gene TRBV19 combines with J gene TRBJ1-5; 10 positions match TRBD1. The CDR3 consists of 17 residues. Germline values: CDR1 LNHDA, CDR2 SQIVND (reference sequence). Germline trimming cut 2 bases from V and 6 bases from J; bases unmatched to any gene: 10. CDR3 region: CASSILRDRGEIQPQHF. The CDR3, as DNA: TGTGCCAGTAGTATACTCAGGGACAGGGGTGAAATTCAGCCCCAGCATTTT.